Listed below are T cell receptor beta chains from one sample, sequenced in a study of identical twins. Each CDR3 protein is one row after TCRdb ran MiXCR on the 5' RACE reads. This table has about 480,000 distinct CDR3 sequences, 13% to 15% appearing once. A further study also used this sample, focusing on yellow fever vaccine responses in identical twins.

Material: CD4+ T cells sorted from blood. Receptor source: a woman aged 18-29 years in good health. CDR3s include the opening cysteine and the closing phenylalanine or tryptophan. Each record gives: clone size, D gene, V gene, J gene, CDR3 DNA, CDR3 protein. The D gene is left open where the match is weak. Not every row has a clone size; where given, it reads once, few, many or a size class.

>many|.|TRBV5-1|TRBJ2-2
TGCGCCAGCAGCCCCCTATTGGACACCGGGGAGCTGTTTTTT
CASSPLLDTGELFF
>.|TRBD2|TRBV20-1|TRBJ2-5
TGCAGTGCTAGAGAAGTCTGGGGACTAGCGGGAGCCAAGGAGACCCAGTACTTC
CSAREVWGLAGAKETQYF
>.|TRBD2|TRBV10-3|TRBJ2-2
TGTGCCATCAAGGGATTAGCGGGAGGACCCGGGGAGCTGTTTTTT
CAIKGLAGGPGELFF
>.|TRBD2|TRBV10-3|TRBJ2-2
TGTGCCATCAGTGAGCCGGGACTAGCGGGCCCGAACACCGGGGAGCTGTTTTTT
CAISEPGLAGPNTGELFF
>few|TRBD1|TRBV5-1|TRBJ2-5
TGCGCCAGCAGCTTCCGGGACAGGGGCGTGGGGGTTGATGAGACCCAGTACTTC
CASSFRDRGVGVDETQYF
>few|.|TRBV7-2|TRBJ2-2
TGTGCCAGCAGCTCGTACCCCGGGGAGCTGTTTTTT
CASSSYPGELFF
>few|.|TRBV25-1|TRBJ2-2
TGTGCCAGCAGTGAATCCGGCAGGGAGGAGCTGTTTTTT
CASSESGREELFF
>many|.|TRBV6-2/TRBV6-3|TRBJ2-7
TGTGCCAGCAGTTACCTCGATATTTACGAGCAGTACTTC
CASSYLDIYEQYF
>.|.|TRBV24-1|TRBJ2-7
TGTGCCACCAGTGACTCCGGACAGATGAATATCTACGAGCAGTACTTC
CATSDSGQMNIYEQYF
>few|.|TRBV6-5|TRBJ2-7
TGTGCCAGCAGTTACCAAAGGAAGGGGGCCTACGAGCAGTACTTC
CASSYQRKGAYEQYF
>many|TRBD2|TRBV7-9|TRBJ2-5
TGTGCCAGCAGGGGACTAGCGGGAGATCAAGAGACCCAGTACTTC
CASRGLAGDQETQYF
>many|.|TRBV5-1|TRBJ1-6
TGCGCCAGCAGCTTTCAGGGTACTAATTCACCCCTCCACTTT
CASSFQGTNSPLHF
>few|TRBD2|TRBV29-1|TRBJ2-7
TGCAGCGTGAGATTCGGGACTAGCGTTACCTACGAGCAGTACTTC
CSVRFGTSVTYEQYF